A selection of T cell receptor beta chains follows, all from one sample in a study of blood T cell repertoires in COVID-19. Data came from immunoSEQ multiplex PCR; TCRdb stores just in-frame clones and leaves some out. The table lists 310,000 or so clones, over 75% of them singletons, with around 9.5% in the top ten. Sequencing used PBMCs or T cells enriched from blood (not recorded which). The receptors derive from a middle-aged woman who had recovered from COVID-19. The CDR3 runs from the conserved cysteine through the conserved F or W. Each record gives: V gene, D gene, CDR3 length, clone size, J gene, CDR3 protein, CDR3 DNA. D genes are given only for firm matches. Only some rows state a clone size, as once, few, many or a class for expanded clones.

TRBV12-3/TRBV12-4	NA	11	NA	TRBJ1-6	CASRGTSPLHF	TGTGCCAGCAGGGGGACTTCCCCCCTCCACTTT
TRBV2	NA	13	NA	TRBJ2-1	CASHRGLTEEQFF	TGTGCCAGCCATAGGGGACTCACGGAAGAGCAGTTCTTC
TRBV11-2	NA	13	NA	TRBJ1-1	CASSLTRNTEAFF	TGTGCCAGCAGCTTAACAAGGAACACTGAAGCTTTCTTT
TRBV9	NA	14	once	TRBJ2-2	CASCRETNTGELFF	TGTGCCAGCTGCAGGGAAACGAACACCGGGGAGCTGTTTTTT
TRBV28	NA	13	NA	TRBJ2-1	CASSWESSYEQFF	TGTGCCAGCAGTTGGGAGTCCTCGTATGAGCAGTTCTTC
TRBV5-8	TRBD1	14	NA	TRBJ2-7	CASSSYRGSYEQYF	TGTGCCAGCAGCTCTTACAGGGGCTCCTACGAGCAGTACTTC
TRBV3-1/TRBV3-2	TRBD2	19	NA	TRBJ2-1	CASSQVLGLAVSSYNEQFF	TGTGCCAGCAGCCAAGTACTGGGACTAGCGGTTAGCTCCTACAATGAGCAGTTCTTC
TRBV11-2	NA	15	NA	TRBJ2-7	CASSLNRDPSYEQYF	TGTGCCAGCAGCTTGAACAGGGACCCATCCTACGAGCAGTACTTC
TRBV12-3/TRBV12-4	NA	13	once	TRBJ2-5	CASTSWDAGTQYF	TGTGCCAGCACCTCTTGGGATGCGGGGACCCAGTACTTC
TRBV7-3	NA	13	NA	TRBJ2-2	CASSLGATGELFF	TGTGCCAGCAGCTTAGGGGCCACCGGGGAGCTGTTTTTT
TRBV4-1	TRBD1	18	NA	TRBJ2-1	CASSRDSHPSEGINEQFF	TGCGCCAGCAGCCGGGACAGCCACCCGTCCGAGGGTATCAATGAGCAGTTCTTC
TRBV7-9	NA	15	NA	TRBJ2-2	CASSFAVTSTGELFF	TGTGCCAGCAGCTTTGCTGTGACTAGTACCGGGGAGCTGTTTTTT
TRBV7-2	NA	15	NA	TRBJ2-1	CASSLSRQPTTEQFF	TGTGCCAGCAGCTTAAGTAGACAGCCTACAACTGAGCAGTTCTTC
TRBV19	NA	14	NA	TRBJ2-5	CASRGGQDQETQYF	TGTGCCAGTAGGGGAGGACAGGACCAAGAGACCCAGTACTTC
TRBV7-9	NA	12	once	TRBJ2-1	CASSFPGDEQFF	TGTGCCAGCAGCTTCCCAGGGGATGAGCAGTTCTTC
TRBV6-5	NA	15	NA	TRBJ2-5	CASSRMITREETQYF	TGTGCCAGTTCCCGAATGATCACGCGGGAAGAGACCCAGTACTTC
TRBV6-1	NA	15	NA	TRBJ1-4	CASSELPIAGEKLFF	TGTGCCAGCAGTGAATTGCCCATCGCGGGGGAAAAACTGTTTTTT
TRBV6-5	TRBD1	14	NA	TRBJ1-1	CASISRRGLAEAFF	TGTGCCAGCATCTCGAGGAGGGGGCTCGCTGAAGCTTTCTTT
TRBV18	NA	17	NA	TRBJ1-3	CASSPLSRRSSGNTIYF	TGTGCCAGCTCACCACTCAGTCGGAGGAGCTCTGGAAACACCATATATTTT
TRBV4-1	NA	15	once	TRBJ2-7	CASSPWIRAGNEQYF	TGCGCCAGCAGCCCCTGGATCAGGGCCGGAAACGAGCAGTACTTC
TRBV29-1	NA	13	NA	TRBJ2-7	CSVLSRQSYEQYF	TGCAGCGTATTGAGTCGACAGTCCTACGAGCAGTACTTC
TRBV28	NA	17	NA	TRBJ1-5	CASSFGPGQSFNQPQHF	TGTGCCAGCAGTTTTGGCCCTGGACAGAGTTTCAATCAGCCCCAGCATTTT
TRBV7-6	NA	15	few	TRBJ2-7	CASSGRGGERNEQYF	TGTGCCAGCAGCGGAAGGGGGGGAGAGAGAAACGAGCAGTACTTC
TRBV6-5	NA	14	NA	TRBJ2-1	CASRALGAGDEQFF	TGTGCCAGCAGGGCCTTAGGGGCAGGGGACGAGCAGTTCTTC
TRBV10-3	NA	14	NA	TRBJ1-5	CAISEGRGNQPQHF	TGTGCCATCAGTGAAGGCAGGGGCAATCAGCCCCAGCATTTT
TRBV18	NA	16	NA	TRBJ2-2	CASSPKGHANTGELFF	TGTGCCAGCTCACCCAAGGGACACGCGAACACCGGGGAGCTGTTTTTT